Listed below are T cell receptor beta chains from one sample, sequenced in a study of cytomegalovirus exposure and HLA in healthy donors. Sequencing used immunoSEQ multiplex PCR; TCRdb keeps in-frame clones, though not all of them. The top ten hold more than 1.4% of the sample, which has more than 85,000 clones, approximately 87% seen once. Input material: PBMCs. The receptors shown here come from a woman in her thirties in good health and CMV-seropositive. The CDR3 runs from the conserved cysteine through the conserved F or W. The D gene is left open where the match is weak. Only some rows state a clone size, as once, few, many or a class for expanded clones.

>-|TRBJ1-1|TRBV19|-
CASSPRTAWTEAFF
TGTGCCAGTAGTCCTAGGACAGCGTGGACTGAAGCTTTCTTT
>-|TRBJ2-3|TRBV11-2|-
CASSLSGGTMADTQYF
TGTGCCAGCAGCTTAAGCGGCGGGACGATGGCAGATACGCAGTATTTT
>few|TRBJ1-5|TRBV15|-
CATSPALGNQPQHF
TGTGCCACCAGCCCAGCGTTGGGCAATCAGCCCCAGCATTTT
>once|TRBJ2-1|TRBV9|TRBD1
CASSVDRGHEQFF
TGTGCCAGCAGCGTAGACAGGGGCCATGAGCAGTTCTTC
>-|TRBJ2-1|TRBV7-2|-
CASSLISGSYNEQFF
TGTGCCAGCAGCTTAATAAGCGGCTCCTACAATGAGCAGTTCTTC
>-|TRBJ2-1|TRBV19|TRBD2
CASSIRGTSNEQFF
TGTGCCAGTAGTATTCGGGGGACTAGCAATGAGCAGTTCTTC
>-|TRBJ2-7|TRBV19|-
CASSGTEYEQYF
TGTGCCAGTAGTGGGACTGAATACGAGCAGTACTTC
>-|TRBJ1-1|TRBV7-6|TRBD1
CASSRQPGQTNTEAFF
TGTGCCAGCAGCCGACAGCCGGGACAGACGAACACTGAAGCTTTCTTT
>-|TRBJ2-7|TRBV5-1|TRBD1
CASSKYFSGTGAYEQYF
TGCGCCAGCTCAAAGTATTTTTCCGGGACAGGGGCCTACGAGCAGTACTTC
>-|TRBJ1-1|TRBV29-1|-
CSVEGQLNTEAFF
TGCAGCGTTGAGGGGCAGCTGAACACTGAAGCTTTCTTT
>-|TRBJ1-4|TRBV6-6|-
CASSPGATNEKLFF
TGTGCCAGCAGCCCCGGTGCAACTAATGAAAAACTGTTTTTT
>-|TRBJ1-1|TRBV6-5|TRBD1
CASSYRTGLDEAFF
TGTGCCAGCAGTTATCGGACAGGGCTTGATGAAGCTTTCTTT
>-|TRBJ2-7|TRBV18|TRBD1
CASSPIIRGTGGGSYEQYF
TGTGCCAGCTCACCCATTATAAGGGGTACAGGGGGCGGAAGTTACGAGCAGTACTTC
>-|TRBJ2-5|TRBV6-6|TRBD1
CASRDGQGGETQYF
TGTGCCAGCAGGGACGGACAGGGCGGAGAGACCCAGTACTTC
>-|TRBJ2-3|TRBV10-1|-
CATLLFSWGADTQYF
TGCGCCACCCTTCTTTTCTCCTGGGGGGCAGATACGCAGTATTTT
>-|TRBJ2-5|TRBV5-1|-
CASSFWSQETQYF
TGCGCCAGCAGCTTTTGGAGCCAAGAGACCCAGTACTTC
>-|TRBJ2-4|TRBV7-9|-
CASSSSHGLAKNIQYF
TGTGCCAGCAGCTCCTCACATGGCTTAGCCAAAAACATTCAGTACTTC
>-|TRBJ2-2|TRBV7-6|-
CASSLVGGINTGELFF
TGTGCCAGCAGCTTAGTGGGGGGAATAAACACCGGGGAGCTGTTTTTT
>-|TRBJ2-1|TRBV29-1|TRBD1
CSATGTVNNEQFF
TGCAGCGCGACCGGGACAGTTAACAATGAGCAGTTCTTC
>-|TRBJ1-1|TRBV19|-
CASSTQTGWNTEAFF
TGTGCCAGTAGTACACAGACAGGATGGAACACTGAAGCTTTCTTT
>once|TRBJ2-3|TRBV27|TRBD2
CASSFGSGGTDTQYF
TGTGCCAGCAGTTTCGGCAGCGGGGGCACAGATACGCAGTATTTT
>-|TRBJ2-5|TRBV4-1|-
CASSTRDGYQETQYF
TGCGCCAGCAGCACTCGAGACGGGTACCAAGAGACCCAGTACTTC
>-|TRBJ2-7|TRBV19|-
CASSMSGSSYEQYF
TGTGCCAGTAGCATGTCTGGGAGCTCCTACGAGCAGTACTTC
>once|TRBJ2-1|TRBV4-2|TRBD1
CASSQGQGAYNEQFF
TGTGCCAGCAGCCAAGGACAGGGGGCCTACAATGAGCAGTTCTTC
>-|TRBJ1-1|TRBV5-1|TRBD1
CASSLAGTENTEAFF
TGCGCCAGCAGCTTGGCCGGGACAGAGAACACTGAAGCTTTCTTT
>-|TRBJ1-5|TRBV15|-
CATRDSSGRNQPQHF
TGTGCCACCAGAGACAGCTCTGGGCGCAATCAGCCCCAGCATTTT
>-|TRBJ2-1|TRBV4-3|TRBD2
CASSQGGGGYNEQFF
TGCGCCAGCAGCCAAGGCGGGGGGGGTTACAATGAGCAGTTCTTC
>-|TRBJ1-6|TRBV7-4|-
CASSSRWAQTFSPLHF
TGTGCCAGCAGCTCCAGATGGGCTCAAACCTTCTCACCCCTCCACTTT
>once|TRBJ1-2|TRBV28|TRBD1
CASSLGQLSLTF
TGTGCCAGCAGTTTGGGACAGCTAAGTTTGACCTTC
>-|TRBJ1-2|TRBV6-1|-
CASTQKGGGNYGYTF
TGTGCCAGCACCCAAAAAGGAGGCGGAAACTATGGCTACACCTTC
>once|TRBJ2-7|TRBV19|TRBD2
CASSTTSATSYEQYF
TGTGCCAGTAGTACGACTAGCGCTACCTCCTACGAGCAGTACTTC
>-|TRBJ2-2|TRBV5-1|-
CASSFPRGIIRPPGELFF
TGCGCCAGCAGCTTTCCCCGGGGAATTATCCGCCCTCCCGGGGAGCTGTTTTTT
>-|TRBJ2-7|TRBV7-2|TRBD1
CASSLDRSAYEQYF
TGTGCCAGCAGCTTGGACAGGAGTGCTTACGAGCAGTACTTC
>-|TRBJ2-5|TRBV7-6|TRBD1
CASSADRAQGETQYF
TGTGCCAGCAGCGCAGACAGGGCCCAAGGGGAGACCCAGTACTTC
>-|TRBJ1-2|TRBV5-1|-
CASSPAGGQSYGYTF
TGCGCCAGCAGCCCCGCCGGGGGGCAGAGCTATGGCTACACCTTC
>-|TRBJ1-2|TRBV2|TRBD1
CASTRDSNYGYTF
TGTGCCAGCACTAGGGACAGTAACTATGGCTACACCTTC
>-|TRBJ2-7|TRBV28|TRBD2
CASRDIAGVPEQYF
TGTGCCAGCAGAGACATAGCGGGAGTGCCCGAGCAGTACTTC
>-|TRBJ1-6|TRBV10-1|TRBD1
CASREGTGVFVFQRGCSYNSPLHF
TGCGCCAGCAGGGAAGGTACAGGGGTCTTTGTATTCCAAAGAGGTTGCTCCTATAATTCACCCCTCCACTTT
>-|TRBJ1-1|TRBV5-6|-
CASSFGRGYTEAFF
TGTGCCAGCAGCTTTGGGCGCGGGTACACTGAAGCTTTCTTT
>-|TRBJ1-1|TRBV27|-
CATKPGLLMGTEAFF
TGTGCCACGAAACCGGGACTCCTCATGGGCACTGAAGCTTTCTTT
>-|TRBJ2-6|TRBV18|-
CASSHKGRGSGANVLTF
TGTGCCAGCTCACACAAGGGCCGGGGGTCTGGGGCCAACGTCCTGACTTTC
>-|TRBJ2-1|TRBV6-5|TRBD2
CASSPSGGANNEQFF
TGTGCCAGCAGTCCTAGCGGGGGGGCAAACAATGAGCAGTTCTTC
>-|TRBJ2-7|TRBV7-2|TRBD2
CASSLVDGLAYEQYF
TGTGCCAGCAGCTTAGTGGATGGACTAGCGTACGAGCAGTACTTC
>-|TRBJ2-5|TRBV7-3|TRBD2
CASSQSGTRGETQYF
TGTGCCAGCAGCCAATCCGGGACTAGAGGGGAGACCCAGTACTTC
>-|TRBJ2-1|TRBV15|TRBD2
CATTLGGSYNEQFF
TGTGCCACCACCCTGGGAGGGTCCTACAATGAGCAGTTCTTC
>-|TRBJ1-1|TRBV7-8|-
CASSPSGWGDTEAFF
TGTGCCAGCAGCCCCTCCGGTTGGGGGGACACTGAAGCTTTCTTT
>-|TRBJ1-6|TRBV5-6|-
CASSRRSSPLHF
TGTGCCAGCAGCCGACGGAGTTCACCCCTCCACTTT
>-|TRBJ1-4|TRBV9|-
CASSVGQGSGGKLFF
TGTGCCAGCAGCGTAGGTCAGGGCTCGGGGGGAAAACTGTTTTTT
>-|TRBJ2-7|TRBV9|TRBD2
CASSVGLAEVYEQYF
TGTGCCAGCAGCGTCGGACTAGCGGAAGTCTACGAGCAGTACTTC
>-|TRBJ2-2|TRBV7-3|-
CASSSDTGELFF
TGTGCCAGCAGCTCGGACACCGGGGAGCTGTTTTTT
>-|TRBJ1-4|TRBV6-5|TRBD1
CASSSGTEKTNEKLFF
TGTGCCAGCAGTTCCGGGACAGAAAAAACTAATGAAAAACTGTTTTTT
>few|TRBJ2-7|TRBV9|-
CASSVAVGDSYEQYF
TGTGCCAGCAGCGTAGCGGTCGGGGACTCCTACGAGCAGTACTTC
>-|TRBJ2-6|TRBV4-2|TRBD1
CASSHVNRGGSGANVLTF
TGTGCCAGCAGCCATGTTAACAGGGGTGGCTCTGGGGCCAACGTCCTGACTTTC
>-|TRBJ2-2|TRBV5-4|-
CASSRDWNTGELFF
TGTGCCAGCAGCCGGGACTGGAACACCGGGGAGCTGTTTTTT
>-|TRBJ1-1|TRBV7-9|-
CASSLISTEAFF
TGTGCCAGCAGCTTAATATCGACTGAAGCTTTCTTT
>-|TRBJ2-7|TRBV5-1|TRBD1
CASSLAGTGGYEQYF
TGCGCCAGCAGCTTGGCCGGGACAGGGGGCTACGAGCAGTACTTC
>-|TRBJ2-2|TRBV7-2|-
CASSPNTGELFF
TGTGCCAGCAGCCCAAACACCGGGGAGCTGTTTTTT
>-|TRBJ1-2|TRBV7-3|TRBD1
CASSPTGAEGYTF
TGTGCCAGCAGCCCGACAGGGGCCGAGGGCTACACCTTC
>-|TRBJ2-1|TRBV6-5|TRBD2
CASTLGTSGSNEQFF
TGTGCCAGCACCCTCGGGACTAGCGGGAGCAATGAGCAGTTCTTC